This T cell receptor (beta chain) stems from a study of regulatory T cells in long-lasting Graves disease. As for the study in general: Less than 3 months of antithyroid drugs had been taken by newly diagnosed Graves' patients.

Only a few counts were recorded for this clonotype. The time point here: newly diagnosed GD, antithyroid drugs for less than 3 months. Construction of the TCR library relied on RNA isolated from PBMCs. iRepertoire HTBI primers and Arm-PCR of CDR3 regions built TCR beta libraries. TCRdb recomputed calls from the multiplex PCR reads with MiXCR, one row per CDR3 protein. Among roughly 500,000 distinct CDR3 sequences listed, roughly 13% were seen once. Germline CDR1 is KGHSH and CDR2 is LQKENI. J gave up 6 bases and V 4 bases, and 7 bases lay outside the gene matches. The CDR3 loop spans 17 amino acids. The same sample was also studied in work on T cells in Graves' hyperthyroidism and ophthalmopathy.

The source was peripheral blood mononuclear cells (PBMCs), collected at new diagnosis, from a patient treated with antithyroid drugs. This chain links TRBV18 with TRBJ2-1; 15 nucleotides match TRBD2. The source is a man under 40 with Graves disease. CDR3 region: CASSHPGLAGGGNEQFF. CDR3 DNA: TGTGCCAGCTCACACCCGGGACTAGCGGGAGGAGGCAATGAGCAGTTCTTC.